The 15 T cell receptor beta chains below were found in one sample sequenced in a study of blood T cells in healthy people across ages. Alongside a J-beta primer mix, a sample-barcoded 5' primer served in a second PCR lasting about 6 to 11 cycles. TCRdb recomputed calls from the 5' RACE reads with MiXCR, one row per CDR3 protein. This sample has 2 million or so distinct CDR3 sequences, with around half found just once. The sequencing sample was made of blood. The source of these receptors is a woman in her thirties or forties in good health.

This sequence joins TRBV6-5 and TRBJ1-2; D gene uncertain. Trimming shortened V by 5 bases and J by 7 bases, and 17 bases separated the two germline ends. Germline V lookup: CDR1 MNHEY, CDR2 SVGAGI. This CDR3 comprises 14 residues. The CDR3, as DNA: TGTGCCAGCAGTCCGGTACTCAGAACCTGTGGCTACACCTTC. It encodes CASSPVLRTCGYTF.

V and J are TRBV9 and TRBJ2-6; D is perhaps TRBD1 (6 bases). The germline CDR1 and CDR2 sequences are SGDLS and YYNGEE. The CDR3 covers 17 residues. V was shortened by 2 bases and J by 0 bases, with 12 bases between the two germline ends. CDR3 sequence reads: CASSVPQQGSGANVLTF. The CDR3 DNA reads TGTGCCAGCAGCGTCCCTCAACAGGGCTCTGGGGCCAACGTCCTGACTTTC.

The rearrangement uses TRBV5-1 and TRBJ1-1; possible D gene TRBD1, 5 bases. CDR3 length: 16 amino acids. Trimming cost V 2 bases and J 4 bases, with 18 bases left between them. Germline V gives CDR1 SGHRS, CDR2 YFSETQ. CDR3 loop: CASSFGAGAVSTEAFF. CDR3 DNA sequence: TGCGCCAGCAGCTTCGGTGCTGGGGCGGTGAGCACTGAAGCTTTCTTT.

This clonotype occurred a few times. V and J are TRBV2 and TRBJ2-6, with D possibly TRBD1 on 5 matching bases. The V end was cut by 7 bases, the J end by 1 base, with 20 bases between. CDR1 and CDR2 (germline): SNHLY, FYNNEI. The CDR3 is 18 residues long. DNA of the CDR3: TGTGCCAGCAAAGAACAGGCTAACACCCTATCTGGGGCCAACGTCCTGACTTTC. Residues: CASKEQANTLSGANVLTF.

The gene calls are TRBV20-1 and TRBJ2-1, with D tentatively TRBD2 (7 bases). This CDR3 spans 14 amino acids. Germline V lookup: CDR1 DFQATT, CDR2 SNEGSKA (reference sequence). V lost 6 bases and J 4 bases, leaving 16 bases between the germline ends. CDR3 residues: CSAIPRGLYNEQFF. CDR3 in DNA: TGCAGTGCCATACCGCGGGGGCTGTACAATGAGCAGTTCTTC.

V usage is TRBV7-9 and J usage is TRBJ1-2; perhaps TRBD1 as D (6 bases). Trimming cost V 6 bases and J 0 bases, with 20 bases left between them. The CDR3 is made up of 17 amino acids. Germline V gene data show CDR1 as SEHNR and CDR2 as FQNEAQ (reference sequence). The CDR3 DNA follows: TGTGCCAGCAGTTCCCAACTTTCAAGGACAGCTAACTATGGCTACACCTTC. Translated, it gives CASSSQLSRTANYGYTF.

The V gene is TRBV6-2 or TRBV6-3, the J gene TRBJ2-3; 7 bases are a match to TRBD2. The CDR3 is 16 residues long. Germline assignment: CDR1 MNHEY and CDR2 SVGEGT. Unmatched junction bases numbered 13, after V lost 5 bases and J lost 5 bases. CDR3 nucleotides: TGTGCCAGCAGTCGGAGGGCTAGCGGTTCCGGAGATACGCAGTATTTT. Its protein product is CASSRRASGSGDTQYF.

This clonotype showed up just a few times. This chain connects TRBV5-1 to TRBJ2-7; TRBD1 agrees at 10 bases. This CDR3 is 16 amino acids long. V lost 4 bases and J lost 3; bases outside the gene matches: 10. Germline V gene sequence: CDR1 SGHRS, CDR2 YFSETQ. This chain's CDR3 is CASSIPGQGKYYEQYF. The CDR3 region has the DNA TGCGCCAGCAGCATACCGGGACAGGGGAAATACTACGAGCAGTACTTC.

The chain uses TRBV7-6 and TRBJ2-2, with 8 bases aligning to TRBD2. Germline loops: CDR1 SGHVS, CDR2 FNYEAQ. The CDR3 has 16 amino acids. V was clipped by 4 bases and J by 9 bases; unmatched bases: 13. CDR3 sequence (DNA): TGTGCCAGCAGCTCGGGGGGGCAGGGAAGGTTTCGGGAGCTGTTTTTT. Translating it yields CASSSGGQGRFRELFF.

Ten or more counts support this clonotype. The V and J genes are TRBV2 and TRBJ2-5, with D maybe TRBD1 (5 bases). The ends were cut back, 6 bases at V and 2 bases at J, with 13 bases in the middle. From germline, CDR1 is SNHLY and CDR2 FYNNEI. The CDR3 sequence is 14 residues long. The CDR3, as DNA: TGTGCCAGCAGCTCAGGGTTGGGGCAAGAGACCCAGTACTTC. This codes for CASSSGLGQETQYF.

This clonotype was seen a few times. The chain links TRBV6-5 to TRBJ2-3; tentative D call: TRBD1 (5 bases). CDR3 size: 13 residues. Germline V gene data show CDR1 as MNHEY and CDR2 as SVGAGI. V gave up 5 bases and J gave up 7 bases, with 13 bases separating them. This CDR3 reads CASSDEQGNTQYF. The CDR3 nucleotides read TGTGCCAGCAGTGACGAGCAGGGAAATACGCAGTATTTT.

Regarding this clonotype: The junction departs from the called germline gene at one end, perhaps through a read error. This chain links TRBV4-3 with TRBJ2-1, with D possibly being TRBD1 or TRBD2 (5 bases each). CDR1 and CDR2 from the germline V gene are LGHNA and YSLEER. The CDR3 loop spans 15 amino acids. The CDR3 nucleotides are TGCACCAGCAGCTTAGGGACCCTACTTCACAATGAGCAGTTCTTC. Protein product: CTSSLGTLLHNEQFF.

This rearrangement joins TRBV5-1 to TRBJ2-1; D might be TRBD2 (7 bases). The V gene's germline CDR1 is SGHRS and CDR2 YFSETQ. Trimming removed 0 bases from V and 7 bases from J, with 17 bases in between. This CDR3 contains 16 residues. CDR3 sequence reads: CASSLAVAGAGNEQFF. CDR3 nucleotide sequence: TGCGCCAGCAGCTTGGCCGTCGCGGGGGCGGGGAATGAGCAGTTCTTC. The complete variable domain, with remaining parts taken from reference TRBV5-1 and TRBJ2-1, reads KAGVTQTPRYLIKTRGQQVTLSCSPISGHRSVSWYQQTPGQGLQFLFEYFSETQRNKGNFPGRFSGRQFSNSRSEMNVSTLELGDSALYLCASSLAVAGAGNEQFFGPGTRLTVL.

V usage is TRBV9 and J usage is TRBJ2-3; TRBD2 agrees at 11 bases. Germline CDR1 SGDLS, CDR2 YYNGEE. V was pared by 3 bases and J by 6 bases, with 12 bases of the junction left unmatched. There are 17 residues in the CDR3. The CDR3 DNA sequence: TGTGCCAGCAGCGATTCGGTGCGGGTAGCGGGGGGGGATACGCAGTATTTT. It encodes CASSDSVRVAGGDTQYF. Based on the CDR3 plus reference TRBV9 and TRBJ2-3, the full variable domain is DSGVTQTPKHLITATGQRVTLRCSPRSGDLSVYWYQQSLDQGLQFLIQYYNGEERAKGNILERFSAQQFPDLHSELNLSSLELGDSALYFCASSDSVRVAGGDTQYFGPGTRLTVL.

This clonotype has more than one count but fewer than ten. This rearrangement joins TRBV5-1 to TRBJ2-7; 8 bases map to TRBD2. V gave up 5 bases and J gave up 2 bases; unmatched junction bases: 3. There are 13 residues in the CDR3. The germline V gene has CDR1 SGHRS and CDR2 YFSETQ. CDR3 amino acids: CASSREGAYEQYF. CDR3 DNA sequence: TGCGCCAGCAGTCGGGAGGGGGCCTACGAGCAGTACTTC. The full variable domain, in which reference TRBV5-1 and TRBJ2-7 provide the parts outside the CDR3, is KAGVTQTPRYLIKTRGQQVTLSCSPISGHRSVSWYQQTPGQGLQFLFEYFSETQRNKGNFPGRFSGRQFSNSRSEMNVSTLELGDSALYLCASSREGAYEQYFGPGTRLTVT.